The T cell receptor beta chain described here comes from a study of cytomegalovirus exposure and HLA in healthy donors. Researchers ran the PCR with 60 Vbeta and 13 Jbeta primers. Data came from immunoSEQ multiplex PCR; TCRdb stores just in-frame clones and leaves some out. Of approximately 100,000 clones listed, under 80% are singletons. Study results and caveats: Later analysis identified several of the most significant clusters that appeared linked to common viral pathogens.

The count of this clone is one. Its antigen remains unidentified. This CDR3 contains 18 residues. The V gene end was trimmed by 6 bases and the J gene end by 3 bases; junction bases not matched to a gene: 16. Germline V gene lookup returns CDR1 LNHDA and CDR2 SQIVND (reference sequence). The origin of this receptor is a man in his 60s in good health and CMV-seronegative. Sample: PBMCs. V usage is TRBV19 and J usage is TRBJ2-3, with 9 bases aligning to TRBD2. CDR3 in amino acids: CASRREAGGLRRTDTQYF. The CDR3, as DNA: TGTGCCAGTAGACGAGAGGCGGGGGGGCTCCGTCGGACAGATACGCAGTATTTT.